The 29 T cell receptor beta chains reported below all come from one sample, sequenced in a study of blood T cell repertoires in COVID-19 (dated by TCRdb to the early 2020s). Libraries were constructed by the immunoSEQ multiplex PCR assay. TCRdb retrieved this table from immuneACCESS and kept in-frame rearrangements only. Not all clones are present; in checked studies, unresolved V genes account for under half, and no reason is known for the remainder. The table for this sample lists around 140,000 clones; roughly four fifths of them were counted only once. The ten largest make up 2% to 3% of the sample. Sequencing used PBMCs or T cells enriched from blood (not recorded which). The receptors derive from a man between 35 and 55 years old with acute COVID-19.

The CDR3 DNA reads TGTGCCAGCAGTTCCACAGTAGCGGGAGGGTACAATGAGCAGTTCTTC. The encoded protein is CASSSTVAGGYNEQFF. The chain recombines TRBV28 with TRBJ2-1, with 11 bases that match TRBD2. Germline CDR1 and CDR2: MDHEN and SYDVKM. The CDR3 has 16 amino acids. V was pared by 4 bases and J by 4 bases, with 6 bases of the junction left unmatched.

This clone has just one count. The chain carries TRBV5-8 and TRBJ1-1; weak D call: TRBD1 (5 bases). The CDR3 spans 14 residues. The ends were cut back, 4 bases at V and 0 bases at J, with 10 bases in the middle. Germline values: CDR1 SGHTS, CDR2 YDEGEE. CDR3 sequence (DNA): TGTGCCAGCAGCCGACAGCTAATGAACACTGAAGCTTTCTTT. Protein product: CASSRQLMNTEAFF.

This rearrangement joins TRBV20-1 to TRBJ2-6; D is unclear. The germline CDR1 and CDR2 sequences are DFQATT and SNEGSKA (reference sequence). V lost 3 bases, J lost 0 bases, and 9 bases lay in between. The CDR3 consists of 15 residues. CDR3 DNA sequence: TGCAGTGCTAGTCTAAGCGTCTCTGGGGCCAACGTCCTGACTTTC. As protein: CSASLSVSGANVLTF.

The J gene is TRBJ1-2, the V gene TRBV5-1; D is undetermined. The CDR3 runs to 13 residues. From germline, CDR1 is SGHRS and CDR2 YFSETQ. The germline V and J ends were trimmed by 2 bases and 4 bases, with 9 bases remaining between them. The CDR3 DNA reads as TGCGCCAGCAGCTTCTATGACACCTATGGCTACACCTTC. Protein sequence: CASSFYDTYGYTF.

The CDR3 region has the DNA TGTGCCAGCAGTTACTCGCCAGGATGGATAGGCTACACCTTC. It yields the protein CASSYSPGWIGYTF. The rearrangement links TRBV6-5 to TRBJ1-2, with D uncertain. The CDR3 totals 14 residues. The germline V and J ends were trimmed by 0 bases and 8 bases, with 13 bases remaining between them. Germline assignment: CDR1 MNHEY and CDR2 SVGAGI.

This rearrangement joins TRBV9 to TRBJ1-1; tentatively, D is TRBD1 (5 bases). The CDR3 has 15 amino acids. Germline V gene data show CDR1 as SGDLS and CDR2 as YYNGEE. Trimming pared 4 bases from V and 1 base from J, leaving 14 bases between. DNA of the CDR3: TGTGCCAGCAGCCCTCAGTACACAGGGAACACTGAAGCTTTCTTT. This encodes CASSPQYTGNTEAFF.

The rearrangement links TRBV7-9 to TRBJ2-7; D gene unclear. V was trimmed by 5 bases and J by 3 bases, leaving 8 bases between them. Germline loops: CDR1 SEHNR, CDR2 FQNEAQ (reference sequence). The CDR3 spans 12 residues. The CDR3 protein is CASSQKFYEQYF. In nucleotides, the CDR3 is TGTGCCAGCAGCCAGAAGTTCTACGAGCAGTACTTC.

The chain employs TRBV19 and TRBJ1-4; the D gene is possibly TRBD1 (6 bases). Germline V gives CDR1 LNHDA, CDR2 SQIVND (reference sequence). V lost 0 bases and J lost 8, with 19 bases in between. The CDR3 is made up of 17 amino acids. The CDR3 sequence is CASSIDAFGGAGEKLFF. The CDR3 coding sequence is TGTGCCAGTAGTATAGATGCCTTCGGGGGGGCTGGGGAAAAACTGTTTTTT. The full variable domain, rest sourced from reference TRBV19 and TRBJ1-4, is DGGITQSPKYLFRKEGQNVTLSCEQNLNHDAMYWYRQDPGQGLRLIYYSQIVNDFQKGDIAEGYSVSREKKESFPLTVTSAQKNPTAFYLCASSIDAFGGAGEKLFFGSGTQLSVL.

This chain connects TRBV6-5 to TRBJ2-5; TRBD2 matches 7 bases. Germline CDR1 and CDR2: MNHEY and SVGAGI. This CDR3 contains 13 residues. Germline trimming cut 6 bases from V and 5 bases from J; bases unmatched to any gene: 6. In DNA, the CDR3 is TGTGCCAGCAGCCCCGGACTAGAGGAGACCCAGTACTTC. It translates to CASSPGLEETQYF.

V gene TRBV6-5 combines with J gene TRBJ1-6; a possible D gene is TRBD1 (5 bases). This CDR3 has 15 residues. The V gene's germline CDR1 is MNHEY and CDR2 SVGAGI. With 2 bases removed from V and 10 bases from J, the gap between germline ends came to 15 bases. The CDR3 loop is CASSYDGRVGSPLHF. CDR3 DNA: TGTGCCAGCAGTTACGATGGCAGGGTAGGGTCACCCCTCCACTTT.

Concerning this clone: Other DNA sequences in this specimen translate into the identical CDR3. This chain connects TRBV5-1 to TRBJ2-1; 9 nucleotides line up with TRBD2. The junction had 5 bases not matched to a gene; V was cut back by 0 bases and J by 7 bases. The CDR3 consists of 15 residues. CDR1 is SGHRS, CDR2 YFSETQ, per germline. In DNA form, the CDR3 reads TGCGCCAGCAGCTTGGGGCGGGAGGGCCCGAATGAGCAGTTCTTC. It encodes CASSLGREGPNEQFF.

The chain links TRBV28 to TRBJ1-6, with 8 bases fitting TRBD1. Germline trimming cut 4 bases from V and 7 bases from J; bases unmatched to any gene: 6. Germline V gene sequence: CDR1 MDHEN, CDR2 SYDVKM. The CDR3 totals 15 residues. The CDR3 coding sequence is TGTGCCAGCAGTTCAGCGGACAGGGTAAATTCACCCCTCCACTTT. It translates to CASSSADRVNSPLHF.

The V gene is TRBV5-6, the J gene TRBJ2-3; TRBD2 agrees at 9 bases. Per germline, CDR1 SGHDT and CDR2 YYEEEE. Trimming removed 2 bases from V and 1 base from J; junction bases left unmatched: 8. This CDR3 is 17 amino acids long. CDR3 sequence: CASSFTSGPEGTDTQYF. DNA of the CDR3: TGTGCCAGCAGCTTTACTAGCGGGCCTGAGGGCACAGATACGCAGTATTTT.

The chain combines TRBV6-4 with TRBJ2-2, with D perhaps matching TRBD1 (6 bases). This CDR3 contains 15 residues. CDR1 and CDR2 (germline): MRHNA, SNTAGT. V lost 4 bases and J lost 6, with 15 bases in between. CDR3 DNA sequence: TGTGCCAGCAGTGCCCGGACAGATCTCTCCGGGGAGCTGTTTTTT. Protein product: CASSARTDLSGELFF.

Here the CDR3 DNA reads TGTGCCAGCAGTTCCTTGACAGGGGCCAGCAATCAGCCCCAGCATTTT. Its translation: CASSSLTGASNQPQHF. The gene calls are TRBV28 and TRBJ1-5; 8 nucleotides match TRBD1. The V gene end was trimmed by 4 bases and the J gene end by 1 base; junction bases not matched to a gene: 6. Germline V CDR1 and CDR2: MDHEN, SYDVKM. This CDR3 is 16 amino acids long.

This sequence joins TRBV24-1 and TRBJ2-3, with D possibly matching TRBD2 (5 bases). The V and J ends lost 4 bases and 8 bases respectively, with 9 bases between them. The CDR3 spans 12 residues. CDR1 and CDR2 from the germline V gene are KGHDR and SFDVKD. CDR3 coding DNA: TGTGCCACCAGTGAGATTGGAGGTACGCAGTATTTT. Translating it yields CATSEIGGTQYF.

The chain employs TRBV4-2 and TRBJ1-4, with D unclear. The CDR3 is 15 residues long. CDR1 is LGHNA and CDR2 is YNFKEQ in the germline V gene. V lost 7 bases and J 7 bases, leaving 19 bases between the germline ends. DNA for the CDR3: TGTGCCAGCACCTCACCCGGGGATTCAAGTGAAAAACTGTTTTTT. This sequence encodes CASTSPGDSSEKLFF.

The chain combines TRBV7-9 with TRBJ2-3; D not resolved. V lost 5 bases to trimming and J lost 0 bases, with 6 bases between them. The CDR3 has 13 residues. CDR1 is SEHNR and CDR2 is FQNEAQ in the germline V gene (reference sequence). The CDR3: CASSPTSTDTQYF. The CDR3 DNA reads TGTGCCAGCAGCCCTACGAGCACAGATACGCAGTATTTT.

The chain couples TRBV7-9 to TRBJ1-5, with TRBD1 identical over 8 bases. The germline gives CDR1 SEHNR, CDR2 FQNEAQ (reference sequence). V lost 5 bases, J lost 0 bases, and 6 bases stayed unmatched. The CDR3 runs to 16 residues. The CDR3 loop is CASSNDRGYSNQPQHF. As DNA, the CDR3 is TGTGCCAGCAGCAACGACAGGGGATATAGCAATCAGCCCCAGCATTTT.

The chain recombines TRBV10-1 with TRBJ2-3; D is possibly TRBD2 (6 bases). The germline V gene has CDR1 WNHNN and CDR2 SYGVQD (reference sequence). V lost 5 bases and J 5 bases, leaving 17 bases between the germline ends. The CDR3 totals 15 residues. The CDR3 DNA reads as TGCGCCAGCAGTTTGACTAGTAGCCCGGGAGATACGCAGTATTTT. Translation: CASSLTSSPGDTQYF.

The V gene is TRBV5-6, the J gene TRBJ2-1; D ambiguous. This CDR3 contains 12 residues. The germline V and J ends were trimmed by 4 bases and 2 bases, with 4 bases remaining between them. CDR1 and CDR2 (germline): SGHDT, YYEEEE. CDR3 residues: CASSRTYNEQFF. The CDR3 nucleotides are TGTGCCAGCAGCCGTACCTACAATGAGCAGTTCTTC.

The CDR3 is CASTPGGGTNEKLFF. In DNA form, the CDR3 reads TGCGCCAGCACTCCGGGCGGGGGGACTAATGAAAAACTGTTTTTT. V is TRBV5-1 and J is TRBJ1-4; tentative D call: TRBD1 (5 bases). CDR1 is SGHRS, CDR2 YFSETQ, per germline. This CDR3 region has 15 residues. V was pared by 6 bases and J by 2 bases, with 14 bases between.

The gene calls are TRBV11-2 and TRBJ2-5; 13 nucleotides align to TRBD2. Germline-derived CDR1 and CDR2 are SGHAT and FQNNGV. This CDR3 has 15 amino acids. After removal of 5 bases from V and 5 bases from J, the junction contained 5 bases not matched to a gene. The CDR3 DNA reads as TGTGCCAGCAGCCCCCGGACTAGCGGGAGTGAGACCCAGTACTTC. It yields the protein CASSPRTSGSETQYF.

This chain links TRBV5-8 with TRBJ1-2; D unclear. CDR3 length: 12 residues. Germline CDR1 SGHTS, CDR2 YDEGEE. The ends were cut back, 2 bases at V and 2 bases at J, with 4 bases in the middle. For the CDR3, the DNA is TGTGCCAGCAGCTTACGGAACTATGGCTACACCTTC. Protein: CASSLRNYGYTF.

This clone came up a few times. The chain joins TRBV20-1 to TRBJ1-6, with a possible D match to TRBD1 (5 bases). This CDR3 has 12 amino acids. Germline assignment: CDR1 DFQATT and CDR2 SNEGSKA (reference sequence). V was shortened by 3 bases and J by 7 bases, with 7 bases between the two germline ends. This chain's CDR3 is CSASPGNSPLHF. DNA of the CDR3: TGCAGTGCTAGTCCAGGGAATTCACCCCTCCACTTT.

This chain connects TRBV7-2 to TRBJ2-1, with D possibly TRBD2 on 5 matching bases. The CDR3 sequence is 16 residues long. V lost 0 bases and J lost 0, with 9 bases in between. Germline-derived CDR1 and CDR2 are SGHTA and FQGNSA. Here the CDR3 reads CASSLASSYSYNEQFF. The DNA for the CDR3 is TGTGCCAGCAGCTTAGCCTCTAGCTACTCCTACAATGAGCAGTTCTTC.

The chain has TRBV5-1 and TRBJ2-1; 9 positions match TRBD2. This CDR3 region has 15 residues. Trimming took 0 bases from V and 8 from J; bases not matched to a gene: 6. CDR1 and CDR2 (germline): SGHRS, YFSETQ. The CDR3 reads CASSLDPSGIYEQFF. For the CDR3, the DNA is TGCGCCAGCAGCTTGGACCCTAGCGGGATCTATGAGCAGTTCTTC.

The chain links TRBV18 to TRBJ1-2; D call uncertain. CDR1 KGHSH and CDR2 LQKENI come from the germline V gene. The CDR3 spans 13 residues. Deletions cut 3 bases from V and 4 bases from J, with 9 bases between. The CDR3 sequence is CASSPGEIYGYTF. The CDR3 region has the DNA TGTGCCAGCTCACCGGGCGAAATCTATGGCTACACCTTC.

The CDR3 region is CASSQGGQGYEGGYTF. CDR3 in DNA: TGTGCCAGCAGCCAAGGGGGACAGGGTTATGAGGGTGGCTACACCTTC. This chain links TRBV3-1 (or the pseudogene TRBV3-2) with TRBJ1-2; TRBD1 agrees at 9 bases. CDR3 length: 16 amino acids. The V segment lost 1 base and the J segment 7 bases; nucleotides outside the gene matches: 10. In germline, CDR1 is LGHDT, CDR2 YNNKEL (reference sequence).